The 19 T cell receptor beta chains below all came from one sample that was sequenced in a study of blood T cell repertoires in COVID-19. Only in-frame clones appear in the TCRdb table, and some are missing; sequencing was by immunoSEQ multiplex PCR. Of fewer than 200,000 clones in the sample, over 75% were seen once. Sequencing was done on a sample of peripheral blood. The receptors were sampled from a man aged 40-55 years with active or convalescent COVID-19.

In its sample, this clone was seen once. The same CDR3 can be traced to other DNA sequences in this sample. The genes are TRBV2 and TRBJ2-5; D is unresolved. The length of the CDR3 is 10 residues. Germline V gene data show CDR1 as SNHLY and CDR2 as FYNNEI. V was shortened by 5 bases and J by 5 bases, with 3 bases between the two germline ends. DNA of the CDR3: TGTGCCAGCAGTCTGGAGACCCAGTACTTC. Its protein product is CASSLETQYF.

CDR3 bases: TGTGCCAGCTCACCACGGGGGGGCTATGGCTACACCTTC. Protein product: CASSPRGGYGYTF. This rearrangement joins TRBV18 to TRBJ1-2; D is perhaps TRBD1 (5 bases). Deletions cut 1 base from V and 4 bases from J, with 7 bases between. Germline assignment: CDR1 KGHSH and CDR2 LQKENI. The CDR3 contains 13 residues.

The chain combines TRBV6-1 with TRBJ1-4; D unclear. V lost 2 bases and J 5 bases, leaving 15 bases between the germline ends. The V gene's germline CDR1 is MNHNS and CDR2 SASEGT. The length of the CDR3 is 16 residues. CDR3 nucleotide sequence: TGTGCCAGCAGTGAAATGTATTTTATTTCCAATGAAAAACTGTTTTTT. Amino acid sequence: CASSEMYFISNEKLFF.

The chain uses TRBV5-6 and TRBJ1-4, with D perhaps matching TRBD1 (6 bases). CDR1 is SGHDT and CDR2 is YYEEEE in the germline V gene. The CDR3 loop spans 16 amino acids. V was pared by 2 bases and J by 0 bases, with 11 bases between. CDR3 DNA sequence: TGTGCCAGCAGCTTAGGGACAACGACAACTAATGAAAAACTGTTTTTT. Translating it yields CASSLGTTTTNEKLFF. Drawing the rest from reference TRBV5-6 and TRBJ1-4, the complete variable domain is DAGVTQSPTHLIKTRGQQVTLRCSPKSGHDTVSWYQQALGQGPQFIFQYYEEEERQRGNFPDRFSGHQFPNYSSELNVNALLLGDSALYLCASSLGTTTTNEKLFFGSGTQLSVL.

The rearrangement joins TRBV18 to TRBJ1-4, with TRBD1 matching 7 bases. CDR3 length equals 16 residues. The V gene's germline CDR1 is KGHSH and CDR2 LQKENI. The V gene end was trimmed by 4 bases and the J gene end by 0 bases; junction bases not matched to a gene: 5. The CDR3 protein is CASSQQGRATNEKLFF. As DNA, the CDR3 is TGTGCCAGCTCACAACAGGGGCGTGCAACTAATGAAAAACTGTTTTTT.

This clone was recorded a few times. The chain carries TRBV2 and TRBJ1-1, with 9 bases identical to TRBD1. Germline CDR1 and CDR2: SNHLY and FYNNEI. V was pared by 8 bases and J by 2 bases, with 9 bases of the junction left unmatched. The CDR3 has 15 residues. The CDR3 coding sequence is TGTGCCAGCGGCCGGGACAGGGCTGCAAACACTGAAGCTTTCTTT. The encoded protein is CASGRDRAANTEAFF.

This clone was recorded only once. V is TRBV6-1 and J is TRBJ1-4; 9 bases are shared with TRBD1. After removal of 3 bases from V and 8 bases from J, the junction contained 10 bases not matched to a gene. Looked up from germline, CDR1 is MNHNS and CDR2 is SASEGT. The CDR3 covers 16 residues. CDR3 in amino acids: CASSEPSQGAEEKLFF. The DNA of the CDR3 is TGTGCCAGCAGTGAGCCGTCACAGGGGGCTGAGGAAAAACTGTTTTTT.

V gene TRBV19 combines with J gene TRBJ1-1, with D possibly being TRBD1 (5 bases). Germline V gives CDR1 LNHDA, CDR2 SQIVND (reference sequence). The CDR3 spans 14 residues. Deletions cut 1 base from V and 3 bases from J, with 9 bases between. The CDR3 DNA reads as TGTGCCAGTAGTATAGTGGCGGGGGACACTGAAGCTTTCTTT. Translated: CASSIVAGDTEAFF. The full variable domain, rest sourced from reference TRBV19 and TRBJ1-1, is DGGITQSPKYLFRKEGQNVTLSCEQNLNHDAMYWYRQDPGQGLRLIYYSQIVNDFQKGDIAEGYSVSREKKESFPLTVTSAQKNPTAFYLCASSIVAGDTEAFFGQGTRLTVV.

V and J are TRBV5-1 and TRBJ2-1; TRBD2 might be the D (7 bases). CDR3 length: 14 residues. Germline assignment: CDR1 SGHRS and CDR2 YFSETQ. V lost 0 bases and J 6 bases, leaving 10 bases between the germline ends. The CDR3 coding sequence is TGCGCCAGCAGCTTGGTAGGGGGGGCCAATGAGCAGTTCTTC. It is translated as CASSLVGGANEQFF.

This chain connects TRBV6-5 to TRBJ1-5; D unclear. This CDR3 is built from 13 residues. Trimming took off 8 bases at V and 3 bases at J, with 11 bases between the two ends. Germline V gene sequence: CDR1 MNHEY, CDR2 SVGAGI. For the CDR3, the DNA is TGTGCCAGCCTCAGGTCGATCAATCAGCCCCAGCATTTT. As protein: CASLRSINQPQHF.

This rearrangement joins TRBV15 to TRBJ2-1, with D tentatively TRBD2 (7 bases). The CDR3 spans 16 residues. Trimming removed 3 bases at V and 7 bases at J, with 19 bases between. CDR1 and CDR2 (germline): LNHNV, YYDKDF (reference sequence). The CDR3 is CATSRGGRGAWNEQFF. CDR3 in DNA: TGTGCCACCAGCAGGGGGGGCCGGGGGGCTTGGAATGAGCAGTTCTTC.

This chain links TRBV29-1 with TRBJ1-6; TRBD1 matches 7 bases. V shed 7 bases, J shed 7 bases, and the junction held 10 bases outside the gene matches. In germline, CDR1 is SQVTM, CDR2 ANQGSEA. This CDR3 has 14 amino acids. The CDR3 sequence is CSARTGTENSPLHF. CDR3 in DNA: TGCAGCGCCCGAACGGGGACAGAAAATTCACCCCTCCACTTT.

This chain uses TRBV6-1 with TRBJ2-4; no reliable D call. The CDR3 has 14 residues. CDR1 is MNHNS and CDR2 is SASEGT in the germline V gene. The V end was cut by 1 base, the J end by 7 bases, with 11 bases between. For the CDR3, the DNA is TGTGCCAGCAGTGAAGTGAGTCCTAAGAACATTCAGTACTTC. Its translation is CASSEVSPKNIQYF.

For the CDR3, the DNA is TGCAGCGTTACCAATAGTGGAACAGGGGCAAACACTGAAGCTTTCTTT. Amino acid sequence: CSVTNSGTGANTEAFF. V and J are TRBV29-1 and TRBJ1-1, with 7 nucleotides matching TRBD1. Germline V gives CDR1 SQVTM, CDR2 ANQGSEA. V lost 5 bases to trimming and J lost 2 bases; unmatched junction nucleotides: 14. The CDR3 consists of 16 residues. The whole variable domain, filled in from reference TRBV29-1 and TRBJ1-1, reads SAVISQKPSRDICQRGTSLTIQCQVDSQVTMMFWYRQQPGQSLTLIATANQGSEATYESGFVIDKFPISRPNLTFSTLTVSNMSPEDSSIYLCSVTNSGTGANTEAFFGQGTRLTVV.

Remarks on this clone: One end of the junction varies from germline; a read error may be responsible. The rearrangement joins TRBV5-1 to TRBJ2-7, with TRBD1 matching over 12 bases. CDR1 is SGHRS, CDR2 YFSETQ, per germline. The CDR3 spans 15 residues. CDR3 loop: CASRLRGQGAYEQYF. The CDR3 nucleotides are TGCGCCAGCCGCTTAAGGGGACAGGGGGCTTACGAGCAGTACTTC. Variable domain in full (rest from reference TRBV5-1 and TRBJ2-7): KAGVTQTPRYLIKTRGQQVTLSCSPISGHRSVSWYQQTPGQGLQFLFEYFSETQRNKGNFPGRFSGRQFSNSRSEMNVSTLELGDSALYLCASRLRGQGAYEQYFGPGTRLTVT.

The gene calls are TRBV6-1 and TRBJ1-5; the match to TRBD1 covers 9 bases. The CDR3 loop spans 16 amino acids. V lost 4 bases to trimming and J lost 2 bases; unmatched junction nucleotides: 6. Germline assignment: CDR1 MNHNS and CDR2 SASEGT. CDR3 in amino acids: CASSGTGGFGNQPQHF. Written as DNA, the CDR3 is TGTGCCAGCAGTGGAACAGGGGGCTTTGGCAATCAGCCCCAGCATTTT.

The CDR3 reads CASSFLTGVSEQYF. The CDR3 nucleotides are TGTGCCAGCAGTTTCTTGACAGGGGTGTCCGAGCAGTACTTC. The rearrangement links TRBV27 to TRBJ2-7; 8 bases fit TRBD1. V shed 3 bases and J 6 bases; nucleotides not matched to a gene: 7. CDR3 size: 14 residues. CDR1 MNHEY and CDR2 SMNVEV come from the germline V gene (reference sequence).

CDR3 sequence reads: CASSDVRAMNTEAFF. For the CDR3, the DNA is TGTGCCAGCAGTGATGTCAGGGCCATGAACACTGAAGCTTTCTTT. The rearrangement joins TRBV6-1 to TRBJ1-1; D perhaps matches TRBD1 (5 bases). Germline CDR1 reads MNHNS; CDR2 reads SASEGT. Trimming stripped 3 bases from V and 0 bases from J, with 11 bases between. This CDR3 comprises 15 residues.

The V and J genes are TRBV6-6 and TRBJ2-7, with 8 bases lining up with TRBD1. V gave up 8 bases and J gave up 4 bases; unmatched junction bases: 10. The germline V gene encodes CDR1 MNHNY and CDR2 SVGAGI (reference sequence). The CDR3 is 14 amino acids. The chain's CDR3 is CASGLPGGRYEQYF. CDR3 nucleotide sequence: TGTGCCAGCGGACTACCAGGGGGCAGGTACGAGCAGTACTTC.